The 26 T cell receptor beta chains in this list originate from one sample, sequenced in a study of CD8 T cells in Susac syndrome. Random-hexamer reverse transcription was applied to roughly 0.5 to 1 ug RNA. MiXCR was run by TCRdb on the immunoSEQ multiplex PCR reads, yielding one entry per CDR3 protein. In the table there are 65,000 to 80,000 distinct CDR3 sequences, roughly 91% of which are singletons. Sequences were obtained from CD8+ T cells from PBMCs. These receptors were taken from a human donor with multiple sclerosis.

This clonotype was counted a few times. The rearrangement uses TRBV5-4 and TRBJ2-7; 7 nucleotides align to TRBD1. The CDR3 is made up of 14 amino acids. The germline gives CDR1 SGHNT, CDR2 YYREEE (reference sequence). With 4 bases clipped from V and 2 bases from J, the junction kept 6 bases outside the gene matches. The CDR3 DNA sequence: TGTGCCAGCAGCCACCCGGGGACAGCCTACGAGCAGTACTTC. This gives the protein CASSHPGTAYEQYF.

The genes are TRBV6-5 and TRBJ2-6; unclear D gene. Trimming took off 4 bases at V and 0 bases at J, with 4 bases between the two ends. CDR3 length: 14 amino acids. The V gene's germline CDR1 is MNHEY and CDR2 SVGAGI. This chain's CDR3 is CASSLSSGANVLTF. The CDR3 nucleotides read TGTGCCAGCAGTTTGAGCTCTGGGGCCAACGTCCTGACTTTC.

The V and J genes are TRBV19 and TRBJ2-1; 7 positions agree with TRBD2. This CDR3 spans 15 amino acids. V trimming: 3 bases; J trimming: 7 bases; junction bases outside the gene matches: 9. Per germline, CDR1 LNHDA and CDR2 SQIVND (reference sequence). CDR3 loop: CASSILAAGENEQFF. In DNA form, the CDR3 reads TGTGCCAGTAGTATTCTAGCGGCGGGGGAAAATGAGCAGTTCTTC.

The CDR3 region is CASSSSTGSYEQYF. For the CDR3, the DNA is TGTGCCAGCAGTTCATCGACAGGGTCCTACGAGCAGTACTTC. V gene TRBV12-3 or TRBV12-4 combines with J gene TRBJ2-7; 7 nucleotides align to TRBD1. This CDR3 is 14 amino acids long. After removal of 4 bases from V and 1 base from J, the junction contained 4 bases not matched to a gene.

This chain joins TRBV27 and TRBJ2-3; D unclear. CDR1 MNHEY and CDR2 SMNVEV come from the germline V gene (reference sequence). Trimming stripped 6 bases from V and 1 base from J, with 5 bases between. The CDR3 totals 12 residues. CDR3: CASRTGTDTQYF. The DNA of the CDR3 is TGTGCCAGCAGGACGGGCACAGATACGCAGTATTTT.

Comment on this clonotype: A junction boundary mismatches the germline segment, possibly from a read error. V usage is TRBV19 and J usage is TRBJ2-7; D not resolved. CDR3 length: 16 residues. Germline CDR1 and CDR2: LNHDA and SQIVND (reference sequence). The CDR3 region has the DNA TGTGCCAGTAGCCCCACTCAGTTCACAGCCTCCGACGAGCAGTACTTC. This translates into CASSPTQFTASDEQYF.

The chain uses TRBV6-2 or TRBV6-3 and TRBJ2-2; TRBD2 aligns across 13 bases. The germline V gene has CDR1 MNHEY and CDR2 SVGEGT. Trimming removed 6 bases from V and 6 bases from J; junction bases left unmatched: 16. CDR3 size: 19 residues. As DNA, the CDR3 is TGTGCCAGCAGGCCTGGGACTAGCGGGATGCTCTGGGGAGCCGGGGAGCTGTTTTTT. This encodes CASRPGTSGMLWGAGELFF.

The chain employs TRBV5-4 and TRBJ2-7, with 9 bases identical to TRBD1. The V gene end was trimmed by 3 bases and the J gene end by 4 bases; junction bases not matched to a gene: 8. CDR3 length: 15 amino acids. Germline CDR1 and CDR2: SGHNT and YYREEE (reference sequence). The CDR3 nucleotides are TGTGCCAGCAGCTCTCCGGGACAGGGTAATTACGAGCAGTACTTC. Protein: CASSSPGQGNYEQYF.

The chain is built from TRBV28 and TRBJ2-1; no clear D. The V gene's germline CDR1 is MDHEN and CDR2 SYDVKM. The CDR3 spans 13 residues. Trimming shortened V by 1 base and J by 4 bases, and 5 bases separated the two germline ends. This chain's CDR3 is CASSLSKYNEQFF. The CDR3 bases are TGTGCCAGCAGTTTATCCAAGTACAATGAGCAGTTCTTC.

This chain links TRBV4-3 with TRBJ2-3; D is unclear. Germline-derived CDR1 and CDR2 are LGHNA and YSLEER. The CDR3 has 15 residues. V lost 3 bases to trimming and J lost 2 bases, with 12 bases between them. The CDR3 region is CASSHSGLFTDTQYF. DNA for the CDR3: TGCGCCAGCAGCCACTCGGGCCTATTCACAGATACGCAGTATTTT.

This clonotype was seen once. The chain uses TRBV9 and TRBJ2-7, with 9 bases aligning to TRBD1. CDR1 SGDLS and CDR2 YYNGEE come from the germline V gene. This CDR3 has 15 amino acids. The V segment lost 4 bases and the J segment 0 bases; nucleotides outside the gene matches: 5. CDR3: CASSSGTGPSYEQYF. Here the CDR3 DNA reads TGTGCCAGCAGCTCCGGGACAGGGCCCTCCTACGAGCAGTACTTC.

The chain carries TRBV6-1 and TRBJ1-2; a possible D gene is TRBD1 (5 bases). The CDR3 runs to 15 residues. Germline CDR1 is MNHNS and CDR2 is SASEGT. Deletions cut 1 base from V and 5 bases from J, with 14 bases between. The CDR3 loop is CASSEGWGVGYGYTF. CDR3 nucleotide sequence: TGTGCCAGCAGTGAAGGGTGGGGGGTCGGTTATGGCTACACCTTC.

The V gene is TRBV12-3 or TRBV12-4, the J gene TRBJ2-3, with TRBD2 identical over 9 bases. CDR3 length: 16 amino acids. J was trimmed by 3 bases and V by 2 bases; bases with no gene match: 6. Here the CDR3 reads CASSLRAGGLTDTQYF. Written as DNA, the CDR3 is TGTGCCAGCAGTTTAAGAGCGGGAGGTCTAACAGATACGCAGTATTTT.

The rearrangement links TRBV7-2 to TRBJ2-5; D may be TRBD2 (6 bases). The ends were cut back, 2 bases at V and 5 bases at J, with 18 bases in the middle. CDR1 is SGHTA, CDR2 FQGNSA, per germline. This CDR3 spans 16 amino acids. CDR3 coding DNA: TGTGCCAGCAGCTTAAAGCGACCGGCGGGAATGGAGACCCAGTACTTC. This sequence encodes CASSLKRPAGMETQYF.

CDR3 sequence: CASSQGRAGFNGYTF. The DNA for the CDR3 is TGTGCCAGCAGCCAAGGACGGGCAGGTTTCAATGGCTACACCTTC. The chain combines TRBV7-9 with TRBJ1-2, with no clear D. From germline, CDR1 is SEHNR and CDR2 FQNEAQ (reference sequence). CDR3 length: 15 amino acids. V was pared by 5 bases and J by 6 bases, with 19 bases between.

V and J are TRBV21-1 and TRBJ2-3; TRBD2, the table's D call, was not compared with the DNA. TRBV21-1 has pseudogene status. There are 15 residues in the CDR3. CDR3 in DNA: TGTGCCAGCAGCAAATTCGAGGGATACACAGATACGCAGTATTTT. Its protein product is CASSKFEGYTDTQYF.

The V gene is TRBV11-2, the J gene TRBJ2-3; 11 positions agree with TRBD2. CDR3 length: 19 residues. J was trimmed by 5 bases and V by 5 bases; bases with no gene match: 18. CDR1 is SGHAT and CDR2 is FQNNGV in the germline V gene. The CDR3 DNA is TGTGCCAGCAGCCGCGCGCTAGCGGGGGGAGGGGGCTTACGAGATACGCAGTATTTT. Residues: CASSRALAGGGGLRDTQYF.

This chain links TRBV9 with TRBJ2-7; D gene unclear. V was trimmed by 0 bases and J by 0 bases, leaving 7 bases between them. Per the germline V gene, CDR1 is SGDLS and CDR2 is YYNGEE. CDR3 size: 14 residues. The chain's CDR3 is CASSVGISSYEQYF. In DNA form, the CDR3 reads TGTGCCAGCAGCGTAGGTATTAGCTCCTACGAGCAGTACTTC. The variable domain in full, completed from reference TRBV9 and TRBJ2-7, reads DSGVTQTPKHLITATGQRVTLRCSPRSGDLSVYWYQQSLDQGLQFLIQYYNGEERAKGNILERFSAQQFPDLHSELNLSSLELGDSALYFCASSVGISSYEQYFGPGTRLTVT.

The CDR3 nucleotides are TGTGCCAGTAGTACCTCAAGGGGGGTCCTCTACGAGCAGTACTTC. Protein product: CASSTSRGVLYEQYF. The chain links TRBV19 to TRBJ2-7, with D perhaps TRBD1 or TRBD2 (6 bases each). CDR1 is LNHDA and CDR2 is SQIVND in the germline V gene (reference sequence). This CDR3 spans 15 amino acids. Trimming removed 4 bases from V and 3 bases from J, with 16 bases in between. The full variable domain, its missing parts supplied by reference TRBV19 and TRBJ2-7, is DGGITQSPKYLFRKEGQNVTLSCEQNLNHDAMYWYRQDPGQGLRLIYYSQIVNDFQKGDIAEGYSVSREKKESFPLTVTSAQKNPTAFYLCASSTSRGVLYEQYFGPGTRLTVT.

This rearrangement joins TRBV30 to TRBJ2-1, with 14 bases fitting TRBD2. Trimming cost V 5 bases and J 9 bases; bases outside gene matches: 3. CDR3 length: 13 amino acids. Germline CDR1 and CDR2: GTSNPN and SVGIG (reference sequence). CDR3: CAWGLAGGVEQFF. Written as DNA, the CDR3 is TGTGCCTGGGGACTAGCGGGGGGCGTTGAGCAGTTCTTC.

The rearrangement uses TRBV28 and TRBJ2-2; D not resolved. V gave up 5 bases and J gave up 6 bases, with 10 bases separating them. Germline V gene data show CDR1 as MDHEN and CDR2 as SYDVKM. The CDR3 totals 13 residues. CDR3 loop: CASSPSEAGELFF. CDR3 sequence (DNA): TGTGCCAGCAGTCCCTCAGAGGCCGGGGAGCTGTTTTTT.

The rearrangement uses TRBV4-1 and TRBJ1-3; the D is unclear. The V end lost 1 base, the J end lost 0 bases, and 7 bases lay between the germline ends. Germline-derived CDR1 and CDR2 are MGHRA and YSYEKL. The length of the CDR3 is 15 residues. CDR3 residues: CASSQGRLSGNTIYF. The CDR3 DNA reads as TGCGCCAGCAGCCAAGGACGGCTCTCTGGAAACACCATATATTTT.

Concerning this clonotype: One end of the junction does not line up with germline, which may come from a read error. The chain recombines TRBV4-2 with TRBJ2-5, with 10 bases lining up with TRBD2. CDR3 length: 15 residues. Germline loops: CDR1 LGHNA, CDR2 YNFKEQ. This chain's CDR3 is CASSQDNSGGEIQYF. The CDR3 DNA is TGTGCCAGCAGCCAAGATAACAGCGGGGGGGAGATCCAGTACTTC.

The rearrangement links TRBV15 to TRBJ2-1, with 14 bases aligning to TRBD2. There are 17 residues in the CDR3. With V trimmed by 3 bases and J by 8 bases, 9 bases remained unmatched. Germline V gives CDR1 LNHNV, CDR2 YYDKDF (reference sequence). CDR3 amino acids: CATSSYRLAGGNHEQFF. The CDR3 DNA reads as TGTGCCACCAGCAGCTACAGACTAGCGGGAGGGAACCATGAGCAGTTCTTC.

V gene TRBV12-3 or TRBV12-4 combines with J gene TRBJ1-1; TRBD1 matches 9 bases. The length of the CDR3 is 14 residues. Germline trimming cut 4 bases from V and 5 bases from J; bases unmatched to any gene: 5. The CDR3 loop reads CASSSTGGMTEAFF. As DNA, the CDR3 is TGTGCCAGCAGTTCGACAGGGGGGATGACTGAAGCTTTCTTT.

The chain recombines TRBV28 with TRBJ1-5; D is possibly TRBD1 (6 bases). Trimming left V 5 bases short and J 3 bases short, with 14 bases between. CDR3 length: 15 residues. From germline, CDR1 is MDHEN and CDR2 SYDVKM. The CDR3 coding sequence is TGTGCCAGCAGTACCCACAGGGATCCCAATCAGCCCCAGCATTTT. It is translated as CASSTHRDPNQPQHF. Using reference TRBV28 and TRBJ1-5 for the parts outside the CDR3, the full variable domain is DVKVTQSSRYLVKRTGEKVFLECVQDMDHENMFWYRQDPGLGLRLIYFSYDVKMKEKGDIPEGYSVSREKKERFSLILESASTNQTSMYLCASSTHRDPNQPQHFGDGTRLSIL.